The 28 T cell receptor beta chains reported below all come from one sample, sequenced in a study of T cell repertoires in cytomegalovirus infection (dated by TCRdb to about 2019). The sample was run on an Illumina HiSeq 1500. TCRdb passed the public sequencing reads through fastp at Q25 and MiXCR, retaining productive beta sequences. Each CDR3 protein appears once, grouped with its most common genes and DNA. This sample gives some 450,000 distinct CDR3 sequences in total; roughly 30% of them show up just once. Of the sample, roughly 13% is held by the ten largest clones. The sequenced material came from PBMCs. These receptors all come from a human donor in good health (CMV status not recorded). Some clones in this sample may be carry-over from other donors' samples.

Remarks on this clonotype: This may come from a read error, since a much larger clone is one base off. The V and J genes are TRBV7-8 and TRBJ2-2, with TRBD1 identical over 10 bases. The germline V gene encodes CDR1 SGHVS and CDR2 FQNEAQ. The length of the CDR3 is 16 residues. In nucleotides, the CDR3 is TGTACCAGCAGCTTAGAAGGGACAGGGGTCCCCGGGGAGCTGTTTTTT. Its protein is CTSSLEGTGVPGELFF. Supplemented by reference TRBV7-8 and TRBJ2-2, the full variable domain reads GAGVSQSPRYKVAKRGQDVALRCDPISGHVSLFWYQQALGQGPEFLTYFQNEAQLDKSGLPSDRFFAERPEGSVSTLKIQRTQQEDSAVYLCTSSLEGTGVPGELFFGEGSRLTVL.

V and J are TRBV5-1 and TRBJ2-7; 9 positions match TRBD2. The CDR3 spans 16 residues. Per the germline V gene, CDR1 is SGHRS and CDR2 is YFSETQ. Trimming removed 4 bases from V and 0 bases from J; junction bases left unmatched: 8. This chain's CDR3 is CASSPDSGGSSYEQYF. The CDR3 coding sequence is TGCGCCAGCAGCCCAGATAGCGGGGGTAGCTCCTACGAGCAGTACTTC.

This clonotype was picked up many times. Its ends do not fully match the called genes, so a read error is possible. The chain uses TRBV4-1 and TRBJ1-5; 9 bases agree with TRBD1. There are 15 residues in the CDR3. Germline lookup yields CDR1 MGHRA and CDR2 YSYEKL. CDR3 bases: TGTGCCAGCAGCCAGGACAGGGGAAGCAATCAGCCCCAGCATTTT. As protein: CASSQDRGSNQPQHF.

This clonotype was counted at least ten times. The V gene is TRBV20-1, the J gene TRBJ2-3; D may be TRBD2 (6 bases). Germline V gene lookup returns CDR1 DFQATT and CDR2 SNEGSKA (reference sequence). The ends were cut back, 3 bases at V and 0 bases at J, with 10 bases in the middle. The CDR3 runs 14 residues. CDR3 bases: TGCAGTGCTAGGGCCGGGACTAGCACAGATACGCAGTATTTT. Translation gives CSARAGTSTDTQYF.

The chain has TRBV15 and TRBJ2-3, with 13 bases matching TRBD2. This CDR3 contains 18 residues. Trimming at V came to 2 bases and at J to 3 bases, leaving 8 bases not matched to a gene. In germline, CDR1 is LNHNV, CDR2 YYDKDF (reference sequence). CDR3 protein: CATSRPEGLAGVTDTQYF. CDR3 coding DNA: TGTGCCACCAGCAGACCCGAAGGACTAGCGGGAGTAACAGATACGCAGTATTTT.

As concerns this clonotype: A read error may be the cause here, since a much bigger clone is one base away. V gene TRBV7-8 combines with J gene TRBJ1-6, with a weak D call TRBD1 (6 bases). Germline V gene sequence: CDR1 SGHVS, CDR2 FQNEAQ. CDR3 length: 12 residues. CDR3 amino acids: CTSSPRGSPLHF. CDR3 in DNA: TGTACCAGCAGCCCCAGGGGCTCACCCCTCCACTTT.

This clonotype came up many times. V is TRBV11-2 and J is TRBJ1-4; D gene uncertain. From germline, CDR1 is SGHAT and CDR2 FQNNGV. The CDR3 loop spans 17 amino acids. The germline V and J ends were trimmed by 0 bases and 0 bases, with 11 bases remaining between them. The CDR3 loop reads CASSLETSIATNEKLFF. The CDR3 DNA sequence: TGTGCCAGCAGCTTAGAGACTTCTATAGCAACTAATGAAAAACTGTTTTTT.

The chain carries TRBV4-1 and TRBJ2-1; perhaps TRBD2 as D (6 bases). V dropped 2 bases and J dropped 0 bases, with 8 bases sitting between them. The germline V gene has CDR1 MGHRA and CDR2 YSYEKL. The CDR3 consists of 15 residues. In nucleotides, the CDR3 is TGCGCCAGCAGCCAACACGGGAGCTCCTACAATGAGCAGTTCTTC. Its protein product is CASSQHGSSYNEQFF.

This CDR3 reads CASSQVGGQPQHF. The CDR3 region has the DNA TGTGCCAGCAGCCAAGTTGGAGGCCAGCCCCAGCATTTT. The rearrangement uses TRBV4-2 and TRBJ1-5, with D hard to call. This CDR3 spans 13 amino acids. Trimming left V 1 base short and J 7 bases short, with 8 bases between. From germline, CDR1 is LGHNA and CDR2 YNFKEQ.

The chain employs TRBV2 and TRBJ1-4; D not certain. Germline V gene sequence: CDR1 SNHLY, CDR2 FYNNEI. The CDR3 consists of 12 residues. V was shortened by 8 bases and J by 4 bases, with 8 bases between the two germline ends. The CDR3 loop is CASYDINEKLFF. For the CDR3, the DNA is TGTGCCAGCTACGACATTAATGAAAAACTGTTTTTT.

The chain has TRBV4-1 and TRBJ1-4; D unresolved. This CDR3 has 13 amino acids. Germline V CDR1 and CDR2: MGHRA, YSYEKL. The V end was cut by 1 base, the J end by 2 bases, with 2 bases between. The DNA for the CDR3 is TGCGCCAGCAGCCAAGTTACTAATGAAAAACTGTTTTTT. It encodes CASSQVTNEKLFF.

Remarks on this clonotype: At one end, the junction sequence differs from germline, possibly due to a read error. This CDR3 is CVSISENERVPTHF. CDR3 DNA: TGTGTCAGCATATCAGAGAACGAGCGCGTACCCACGCATTTT. This chain joins TRBV7-9 and TRBJ1-5; D remains unclear. The CDR3 is made up of 14 amino acids. The germline V gene has CDR1 SEHNR and CDR2 FQNEAQ (reference sequence).

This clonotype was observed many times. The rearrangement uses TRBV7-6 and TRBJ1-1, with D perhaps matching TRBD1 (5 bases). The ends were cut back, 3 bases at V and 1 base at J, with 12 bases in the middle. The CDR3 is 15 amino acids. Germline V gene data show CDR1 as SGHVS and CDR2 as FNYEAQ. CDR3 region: CASSFAPGGNTEAFF. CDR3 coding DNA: TGTGCCAGCAGCTTTGCTCCGGGGGGGAACACTGAAGCTTTCTTT.

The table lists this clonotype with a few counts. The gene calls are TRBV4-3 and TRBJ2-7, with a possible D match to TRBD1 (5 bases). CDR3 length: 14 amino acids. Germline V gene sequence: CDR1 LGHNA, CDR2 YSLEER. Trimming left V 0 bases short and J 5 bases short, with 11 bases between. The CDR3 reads CASSQDRAVDEQYF. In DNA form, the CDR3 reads TGCGCCAGCAGCCAAGACAGGGCTGTCGACGAGCAGTACTTC.

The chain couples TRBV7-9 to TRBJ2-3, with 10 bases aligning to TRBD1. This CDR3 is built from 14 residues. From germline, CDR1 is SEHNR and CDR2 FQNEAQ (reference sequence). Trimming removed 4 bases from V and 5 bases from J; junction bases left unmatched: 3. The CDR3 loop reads CASSWGTGVDTQYF. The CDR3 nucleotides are TGTGCCAGCAGCTGGGGGACAGGGGTAGATACGCAGTATTTT.

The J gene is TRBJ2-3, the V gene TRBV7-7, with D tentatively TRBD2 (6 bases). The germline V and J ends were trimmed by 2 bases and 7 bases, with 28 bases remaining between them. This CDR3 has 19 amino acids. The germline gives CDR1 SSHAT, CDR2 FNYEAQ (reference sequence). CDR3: CASSLPTGKRAPTSNTQYF. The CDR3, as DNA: TGTGCCAGCAGCTTACCAACGGGGAAGCGGGCGCCCACCTCAAATACGCAGTATTTT.

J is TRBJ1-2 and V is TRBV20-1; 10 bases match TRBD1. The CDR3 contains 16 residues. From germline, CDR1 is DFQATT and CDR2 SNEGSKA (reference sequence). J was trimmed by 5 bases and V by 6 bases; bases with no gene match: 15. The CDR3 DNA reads TGCAGTGCCCGGGCCCCCGGGACAGGGGTTAGGTATGGCTACACCTTC. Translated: CSARAPGTGVRYGYTF.

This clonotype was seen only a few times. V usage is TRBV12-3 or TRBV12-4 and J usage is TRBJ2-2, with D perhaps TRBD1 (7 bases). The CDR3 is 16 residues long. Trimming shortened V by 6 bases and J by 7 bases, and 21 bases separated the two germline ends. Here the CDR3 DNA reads TGTGCCAGCAGCCTCTGGTCAGGGGGAGGTGACGGGGAGCTGTTTTTT. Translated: CASSLWSGGGDGELFF.

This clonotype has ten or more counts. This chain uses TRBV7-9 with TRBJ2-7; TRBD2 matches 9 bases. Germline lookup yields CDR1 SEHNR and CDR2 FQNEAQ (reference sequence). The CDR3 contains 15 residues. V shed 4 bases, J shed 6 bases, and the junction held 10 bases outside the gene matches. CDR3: CASSSQRGANSEQYF. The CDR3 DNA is TGTGCCAGCAGCTCCCAGCGGGGGGCTAATTCCGAGCAGTACTTC.

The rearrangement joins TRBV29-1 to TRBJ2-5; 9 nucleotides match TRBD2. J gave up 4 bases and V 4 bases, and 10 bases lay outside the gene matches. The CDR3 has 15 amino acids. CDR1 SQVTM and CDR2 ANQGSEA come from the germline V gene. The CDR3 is CSVVRRGGLGETQYF. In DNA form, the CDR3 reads TGCAGCGTTGTAAGGCGGGGGGGCCTTGGAGAGACCCAGTACTTC.

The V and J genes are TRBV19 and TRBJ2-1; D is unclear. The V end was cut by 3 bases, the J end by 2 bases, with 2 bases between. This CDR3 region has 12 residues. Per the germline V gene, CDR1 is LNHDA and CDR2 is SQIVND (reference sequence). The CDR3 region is CASSIPYNEQFF. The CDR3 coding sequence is TGTGCCAGTAGTATTCCCTACAATGAGCAGTTCTTC.

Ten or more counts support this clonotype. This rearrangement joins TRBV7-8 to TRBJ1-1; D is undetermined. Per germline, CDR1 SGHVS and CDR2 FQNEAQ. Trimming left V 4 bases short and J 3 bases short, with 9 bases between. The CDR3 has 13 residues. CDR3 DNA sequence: TGTGCCAGCAGCTCCCTGTCTTACACTGAAGCTTTCTTT. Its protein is CASSSLSYTEAFF.

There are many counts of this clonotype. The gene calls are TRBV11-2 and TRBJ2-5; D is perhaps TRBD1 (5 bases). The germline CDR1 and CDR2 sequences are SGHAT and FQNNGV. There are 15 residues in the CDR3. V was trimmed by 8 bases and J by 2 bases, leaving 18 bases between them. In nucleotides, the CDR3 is TGTGCCAGCGCCAAGGACACTCTCCAACAAGAGACCCAGTACTTC. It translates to CASAKDTLQQETQYF. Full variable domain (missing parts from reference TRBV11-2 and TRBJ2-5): EAGVAQSPRYKIIEKRQSVAFWCNPISGHATLYWYQQILGQGPKLLIQFQNNGVVDDSQLPKDRFSAERLKGVDSTLKIQPAKLEDSAVYLCASAKDTLQQETQYFGPGTRLLVL.

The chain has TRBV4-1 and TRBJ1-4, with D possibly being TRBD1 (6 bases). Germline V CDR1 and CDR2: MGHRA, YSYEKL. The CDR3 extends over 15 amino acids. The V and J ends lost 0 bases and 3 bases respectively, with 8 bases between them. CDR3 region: CASSQDRTANEKLFF. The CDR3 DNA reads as TGCGCCAGCAGCCAAGATAGGACAGCTAATGAAAAACTGTTTTTT.

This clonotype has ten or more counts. The CDR3 is CASSLAGQGAPGELFF. The CDR3 DNA is TGTGCCAGCAGCTTAGCGGGGCAGGGGGCCCCCGGGGAGCTGTTTTTT. V is TRBV7-2 and J is TRBJ2-2; 8 bases fit TRBD1. V lost 0 bases, J lost 6 bases, and 6 bases stayed unmatched. Germline CDR1 is SGHTA and CDR2 is FQGNSA. The CDR3 is 16 residues long.

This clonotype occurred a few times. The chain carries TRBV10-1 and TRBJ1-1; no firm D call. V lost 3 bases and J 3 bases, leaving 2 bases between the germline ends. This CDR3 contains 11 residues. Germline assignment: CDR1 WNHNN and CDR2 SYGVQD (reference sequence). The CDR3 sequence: CASSDHTEAFF. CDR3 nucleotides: TGCGCCAGCAGTGATCACACTGAAGCTTTCTTT.

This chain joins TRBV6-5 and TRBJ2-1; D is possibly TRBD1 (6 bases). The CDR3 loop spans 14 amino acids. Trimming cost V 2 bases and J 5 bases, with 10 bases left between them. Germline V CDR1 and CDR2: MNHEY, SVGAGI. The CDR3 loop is CASSYRGRNNEQFF. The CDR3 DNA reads TGTGCCAGCAGTTACAGGGGGAGAAACAATGAGCAGTTCTTC.

The CDR3 loop is CASRTSGGASSYNEQFF. DNA for the CDR3: TGTGCCAGCAGGACTAGCGGGGGGGCGAGCTCCTACAATGAGCAGTTCTTC. This chain uses TRBV6-2 or TRBV6-3 with TRBJ2-1; 14 bases are a match to TRBD2. V was clipped by 6 bases and J by 0 bases; unmatched bases: 4. CDR1 and CDR2 from the germline V gene are MNHEY and SVGEGT. The CDR3 totals 17 residues.